These T cell receptor beta chains were read from a single sample in a study of blood T cell repertoires in COVID-19. Libraries were prepared by immunoSEQ multiplex PCR; TCRdb keeps only in-frame clonotypes and omits some of them. In the table there are some 200,000 clones, approximately 84% of which are singletons. The sample comprised peripheral blood. The receptors were sampled from a man aged 80 or over with acute or convalescent COVID-19. The CDR3 runs from the conserved cysteine through the conserved F or W. Fields, in order: J gene, clone size, D gene, V gene, CDR3 DNA, CDR3 protein. D genes are given only for firm matches. Size values are once, few and many counts, or a class for expanded clones, and some rows have none.

>TRBJ1-6|.|TRBD1|TRBV7-8
TGTGCCAGCAGCTTAATGGGACAGGGGAACTCACCCCTCCACTTT
CASSLMGQGNSPLHF
>TRBJ1-2|once|.|TRBV18
TGTGCCAGCTCATCCAATTCTAACTATGGCTACACCTTC
CASSSNSNYGYTF
>TRBJ2-3|.|.|TRBV7-9
TGTGCCAGCACCACTAGCACAGATACGCAGTATTTT
CASTTSTDTQYF
>TRBJ2-3|.|.|TRBV12-3/TRBV12-4
TGTGCCAGCACCCCGGCGACTGTTAAAACGCAGTATTTT
CASTPATVKTQYF
>TRBJ2-7|few|TRBD2|TRBV19
TGTGCCAGTAGTATCGGTCGTGCGGGAGAAGGGTCGGTTGAGTACTTC
CASSIGRAGEGSVEYF
>TRBJ1-5|.|.|TRBV18
TGTGCCAGCTCACCACGGGGGGGACATTATAGCAATCAGCCCCAGCATTTT
CASSPRGGHYSNQPQHF
>TRBJ2-7|.|.|TRBV11-2
TGTGCCAGCAGCTCGCGGGACAGATCCTACGAGCAGTACTTC
CASSSRDRSYEQYF
>TRBJ1-5|.|.|TRBV7-2
TGTGCCAGCACAACGGGGTTAGATCAGCCCCAGCATTTT
CASTTGLDQPQHF
>TRBJ1-4|.|.|TRBV3-1/TRBV3-2
TGTGCCAGCAGCCAAGTGGACACCTCCCGCGCAAAACTGTTTTTT
CASSQVDTSRAKLFF
>TRBJ2-1|once|TRBD1|TRBV28
TGTGGAACAGGGGGAGGCGGAGTCAATGAGCAGTTCTTC
CGTGGGGVNEQFF
>TRBJ2-3|.|.|TRBV6-5
TGTGCCAGCAGTTCCCGAACTACCGCAGATACGCAGTATTTT
CASSSRTTADTQYF
>TRBJ1-4|.|.|TRBV30
TGTGCCTGGAGTGTACGACCTCGGGGGTATGGAGAAAAACTGTTTTTT
CAWSVRPRGYGEKLFF
>TRBJ1-4|.|.|TRBV6-1
TGTGCCAGCAGTGACAGTTACGGAGATGAAAAACTGTTTTTT
CASSDSYGDEKLFF
>TRBJ2-1|.|.|TRBV19
TGTGCCAGTAGTATAGATCAGGGGCCCCCCTACAATGAGCAGTTCTTC
CASSIDQGPPYNEQFF
>TRBJ1-1|few|TRBD1|TRBV7-3
TGTGCCAGCAGCCCCGGGACAGCGAACACTGAAGCTTTCTTT
CASSPGTANTEAFF
>TRBJ1-2|.|.|TRBV14
TGTGCCAGCAGCCAAGATACCCTATTACGGGGGGGCCTGGGCTATGGCTACACCTTC
CASSQDTLLRGGLGYGYTF
>TRBJ2-1|.|TRBD2|TRBV7-3
TGTGCCAGCAGCACCGAGAGGGGACTAGTGGGCTCCTACAATGAGCAGTTCTTC
CASSTERGLVGSYNEQFF
>TRBJ1-1|.|.|TRBV28
TGTGCCAGCAGTTCTTCCGCCGCGGGGGCGGCTTTCTTT
CASSSSAAGAAFF
>TRBJ2-5|.|TRBD2|TRBV19
TGTGCCAGTAGTGTACTAGCGGGAGGGCCACAAGAGACCCAGTACTTC
CASSVLAGGPQETQYF
>TRBJ2-1|.|TRBD1|TRBV19
TGTGCCACCAAAATAGGGTGGGACAGGGATGAGCAGTTCTTC
CATKIGWDRDEQFF
>TRBJ2-7|.|TRBD2|TRBV28
TGTGCCAGCAGCCTAGCGGGGGGAAGCTCCTACGAGCAGTACTTC
CASSLAGGSSYEQYF
>TRBJ2-1|.|.|TRBV11-3
TGTGCCAGCACCACCGGAGTCTACAATGAGCAGTTCTTC
CASTTGVYNEQFF
>TRBJ2-2|few|.|TRBV7-3
TGTGCCAGCAGCACCTCCGGCCACAGCACCGGGGAGCTGTTTTTT
CASSTSGHSTGELFF
>TRBJ2-3|.|TRBD2|TRBV7-9
TGTGCCAGCAGCTTCGGGACTACCCCAGATACGCAGTATTTT
CASSFGTTPDTQYF
>TRBJ2-1|.|TRBD2|TRBV15
TGTGCCACCAGCAGAGGACTAGCGGGAGAGTCGGGCTCCTACAATGAGCAGTTCTTC
CATSRGLAGESGSYNEQFF
>TRBJ2-3|.|TRBD1|TRBV14
TGTGCCAGCAGTCCTCGGGGACAGTACAGCACAGATACGCAGTATTTT
CASSPRGQYSTDTQYF
>TRBJ1-5|.|TRBD1|TRBV19
TGTGCCAGTAGGACCATATCAGGGGGAAGCAATCAGCCCCAGCATTTT
CASRTISGGSNQPQHF
>TRBJ1-4|.|.|TRBV18
TGTGCCAGCTCGCCCTATAATGAAAAACTGTTTTTT
CASSPYNEKLFF
>TRBJ2-1|.|.|TRBV5-1
TGCGCCAGCAGCTTGGGGTCCTTTAGCTACAATGAGCAGTTCTTC
CASSLGSFSYNEQFF
>TRBJ1-6|.|.|TRBV19
TGTGCCAGTAGTGACAGTAGAGATTCACCCCTCCACTTT
CASSDSRDSPLHF
>TRBJ1-2|.|TRBD1|TRBV28
TGTGCCAGCAACTCCGGGACAGGGAACTATGGCTACACCTTC
CASNSGTGNYGYTF
>TRBJ2-2|few|TRBD1|TRBV9
TGTGCCAGCAGCGTAGGGGCAGGGGGCGCGGCCGGGGAGCTGTTTTTT
CASSVGAGGAAGELFF
>TRBJ1-5|.|.|TRBV6-5
TGTGCCAGCAGTTACTCCAGCAGGGGCGACAATCAGCCCCAGCATTTT
CASSYSSRGDNQPQHF
>TRBJ2-2|.|.|TRBV2
TGTGCCAGCAGTGAGATCCACTCCGGGGAGCTGTTTTTT
CASSEIHSGELFF
>TRBJ2-6|.|TRBD2|TRBV2
TGTGCCAGCAGTATGACTAGCGGGACAAGGGGAGGGGCCAACGTCCTGACTTTC
CASSMTSGTRGGANVLTF
>TRBJ2-2|.|TRBD1|TRBV24-1
TGTGCCACTGGACAGGCCCCGGGAACCGGGGAGCTGTTTTTT
CATGQAPGTGELFF
>TRBJ2-3|.|TRBD1|TRBV10-3
TGTGCCATCAGTGATCCGACGACAGGGCTCGACACAGATACGCAGTATTTT
CAISDPTTGLDTDTQYF
>TRBJ1-1|.|.|TRBV5-5
TGTGCCAGCAGCTGGGGGGAGCGCACTGAAGCTTTCTTT
CASSWGERTEAFF
>TRBJ1-4|few|.|TRBV3-1/TRBV3-2
TGTGCCAGCAGCCTCCGGGACATAACAACTAATGAAAAACTGTTTTTT
CASSLRDITTNEKLFF
>TRBJ1-1|.|.|TRBV6-5
TGTGCCAGCATAGGCAGGTTGAACACTGAAGCTTTCTTT
CASIGRLNTEAFF
>TRBJ1-1|once|.|TRBV27
TGTGCCAGCAGTTTATCGGGGCAGGGGCGGATCACTGAAGCTTTCTTT
CASSLSGQGRITEAFF
>TRBJ1-5|once|TRBD1|TRBV7-2
TGTGCCAGCAGCCTAGTGGGGACAGGGACAGATCAGCCCCAGCATTTT
CASSLVGTGTDQPQHF
>TRBJ2-3|.|.|TRBV6-5
TGTGCCAGCAGTTACTCCGCCGGGACGCAGTATTTT
CASSYSAGTQYF
>TRBJ2-1|.|.|TRBV30
TGTGCCTGGAGTCCCCTCTCCAATGAGCAGTTCTTC
CAWSPLSNEQFF
>TRBJ2-3|.|TRBD2|TRBV7-2
TGTGCCAGCAGCCCGGGCCGCGGGGGAACAGATACGCAGTATTTT
CASSPGRGGTDTQYF
>TRBJ2-1|.|TRBD2|TRBV3-1/TRBV3-2
TGTGCCAGCAGCCAAGGACTAGCGGGAGCGGGGGAAGGGCAGTTCTTC
CASSQGLAGAGEGQFF
>TRBJ2-5|.|.|TRBV9
TGTGCCAGCAGCGTAGCCTACGGGACACCTGAAGAGACCCAGTACTTC
CASSVAYGTPEETQYF
>TRBJ1-2|few|TRBD1|TRBV9
TGTGCCAGCAGCGCGCCGGGACAGAGCTATGGCTACACCTTC
CASSAPGQSYGYTF
>TRBJ1-1|few|TRBD1|TRBV12-5
TGTGCTAGTGGGACAGGGTTGAACACTGAAGCTTTCTTT
CASGTGLNTEAFF
>TRBJ2-7|.|TRBD2|TRBV28
TGTGCCAGCAGGCGGGGGGGGCGCTACGAGCAGTACTTC
CASRRGGRYEQYF
>TRBJ2-2|.|TRBD1|TRBV5-1
TGCGCCAGCAGCTCGAGGACAGGGCACACCGGGGAGCTGTTTTTT
CASSSRTGHTGELFF